These T cell receptor beta chains were read from a single sample in a study of technical replicates of blood from a handful of donors. Repertoires were generated with immunoSEQ multiplex PCR, while TCRdb's copy carries only in-frame clones and drops some. The sample lists 65,000 to 85,000 clones; about nine tenths were seen once. Sequenced input: T cells isolated from PBMCs. All receptors come from a human donor in good health. Each CDR3 is given without its conserved first and last residue. Clone size is shown for a subset of rows, as once, few, many or a class of expanded clone.

v_call	j_call	clone_size	cdr3_aa
TRBV9	TRBJ2-2	-	ASSVDTSGRFAGELF
TRBV27	TRBJ2-2	-	ASSFNYGTGAFTGELF
TRBV7-3	TRBJ2-1	-	ASSPHGTSGSQNEQF
TRBV13	TRBJ2-7	-	ASSLSGRSYEQY
TRBV5-1	TRBJ2-7	-	ASSGEGGRFDEQY
TRBV5-1	TRBJ1-1	-	ASSASGTEAF
TRBV27	TRBJ1-2	-	ASRSIPGQGLPGYT
TRBV18	TRBJ2-7	-	ASSSITGSIYEQY
TRBV6-5	TRBJ2-7	-	ASSYSRSGAYEQY
TRBV25-1	TRBJ2-1	-	ASSESGGIGGYNEQF
TRBV7-3	TRBJ2-1	-	ASSPYSGNEQF
TRBV4-2	TRBJ2-7	-	ASSQHRGTYEQY
TRBV9	TRBJ1-5	-	ASSVGWRGCGRNLQPQH
TRBV7-2	TRBJ2-2	-	ASSLVAGDTGELF
TRBV6-1	TRBJ1-2	once	ASSERGSYGYT
TRBV7-2	TRBJ2-2	-	ASSLRGSTTGELF
TRBV13	TRBJ2-1	-	ASSIGDYEQF
TRBV11-3	TRBJ2-3	-	ASSQVGPDTQY
TRBV5-6	TRBJ2-7	-	ASSLGRGYYEQY
TRBV18	TRBJ1-4	-	ASSTQSHEKLF
TRBV9	TRBJ1-1	few	ASSEFSGPSKTEAF
TRBV7-8	TRBJ2-2	-	ASSFESRSTGELF
TRBV27	TRBJ1-4	-	ASSRQGGDEKLF
TRBV11-3	TRBJ2-7	-	ASSFLGGMDYEQY
TRBV29-1	TRBJ1-3	-	SAGTGSSGNTIY
TRBV27	TRBJ2-2	-	ASSLGPYTGELF
TRBV10-3	TRBJ2-3	-	AISEGREIDTQY
TRBV4-1	TRBJ1-1	-	ASSHPPGQGKTGL
TRBV5-4	TRBJ2-2	-	ASSAGPRGHTGELF
TRBV20-1	TRBJ2-1	-	SASVPNEQF
TRBV7-2	TRBJ2-7	-	ASSWTSGTSSYEQY
TRBV7-9	TRBJ2-2	once	ASSLGLVGELF
TRBV9	TRBJ2-3	-	ASSGGQGPRYTQY
TRBV2	TRBJ2-2	-	ASSEVGLGNGELF
TRBV7-3	TRBJ2-3	-	ASSLGLAGGSTDTQY
TRBV6-5	TRBJ1-1	-	ASSYWDAGEAF
TRBV29-1	TRBJ1-1	-	STKIGLDTEAF
TRBV7-9	TRBJ1-1	few	ASSLARREAF
TRBV30	TRBJ1-2	-	AWSGGGAYT
TRBV7-2	TRBJ2-7	-	ASRTGNEQY
TRBV5-1	TRBJ2-3	-	ASSLGGPDTQY
TRBV5-6	TRBJ2-7	-	ASRGGTGTYEQY
TRBV29-1	TRBJ2-1	-	SAPGLAVLNEQF
TRBV7-9	TRBJ2-1	once	ASQMGAGGLGEQF
TRBV13	TRBJ1-2	-	ASSLVQGGYT